The TCR beta chain described here comes from a study of Graves' ophthalmopathy and Graves' hyperthyroidism. Ophthalmopathy in the donors was of moderate-to-severe activity, with CAS ≥3, NOSPECS ≥4 and duration under 3 months. Other autoimmune disease, uncontrolled infection, pregnancy and lactation led to exclusion. V was trimmed by 4 bases and J by 0 bases, leaving 12 bases between them. The CDR3 length is 15 residues. The germline gives CDR1 LNHDA, CDR2 SQIVND (reference sequence). This clonotype was seen at least ten times. Using RNA transcripts, the TCR beta CDR3 regions were amplified. The first round was an RT-PCR with HTBI primers, and the second round was a multiplex PCR. Using its own MiXCR run on the multiplex PCR reads, TCRdb lists one record per CDR3 protein. The sample includes approximately 460,000 distinct CDR3 sequences, about an eighth of them seen just once.

The sequence was obtained from a woman between 25 and 40 years old with Graves' ophthalmopathy. The gene calls are TRBV19 and TRBJ2-5; D gene ambiguous. Sequenced input: blood. The CDR3 region is CASSSRLWYQETQYF. The CDR3 nucleotides read TGTGCCAGTAGTAGTCGACTTTGGTACCAAGAGACCCAGTACTTC.